In its sample, the clone carrying this T cell receptor (beta chain) was seen many times. Its antigen is not identified. A read error may account for a junction end that differs from germline. The data were taken from a study of CD8 T cells in ankylosing spondylitis. The study, taken as a whole, reports: Earlier literature documents some of the motif variants in reactive arthritis synovial fluid and blood. Among TCR beta sequences, a motif of roughly 8 highly homologous variants appeared characteristic of ankylosing spondylitis blood.

This CDR3 has 16 residues. Germline CDR1 SGHTA, CDR2 FQGNSA. From the 5' RACE reads, TCRdb called clonotypes with MiXCR, one entry per CDR3 protein. The table records 150,000 to 200,000 distinct CDR3 sequences, 18% of them present only once. V is TRBV7-2 and J is TRBJ2-1; TRBD2 matches 11 bases. This clonotype originated in a male donor under 30 with ankylosing spondylitis or in good health (not recorded which). The source material was blood, either unsorted or a sorted T cell fraction (not recorded which). The CDR3 DNA follows: TGTGCCAGCAGCCTAGCCGGACTAGCGGGCTACAATGAGCAGTTCTTC. This encodes CASSLAGLAGYNEQFF. The full variable domain, in which reference TRBV7-2 and TRBJ2-1 provide the parts outside the CDR3, is GAGVSQSPSNKVTEKGKDVELRCDPISGHTALYWYRQSLGQGLEFLIYFQGNSAPDKSGLPSDRFSAERTGGSVSTLTIQRTQQEDSAVYLCASSLAGLAGYNEQFFGPGTRLTVL.